This TCR beta chain originates from a study of blood T cell repertoires in COVID-19. On the study more broadly: The samples span acute and convalescent COVID-19 from the United States, Italy and Spain. Sources were T cells, B-cell-depleted T cells, or PBMCs; the material itself was cDNA or gDNA.

The authors' processing: Using reference gene primer amplification, nucleated cell counts were estimated. The data were produced by immunoSEQ multiplex PCR, yet TCRdb's version contains in-frame clones alone and is incomplete. D and trimming come from the DNA, and the V and J calls and clone size come from that table. The table includes about 130,000 clones, about 80% detected once. Looked up from germline, CDR1 is SGHAT and CDR2 is FQNNGV. Between the trimmed V and J ends, which lost 2 bases and 8 bases, there was a span of 15 bases. The CDR3 contains 14 residues. Assignment of participants to cohorts was predicated upon participant-reported clinical history. In its sample, this clone was seen a few times.

The chain carries TRBV11-2 and TRBJ1-1; TRBD1 is a possible D gene (6 bases). Sequencing was carried out using PBMCs or T cells enriched from blood (not recorded which). This sequence was found in a middle-aged man who had recovered from COVID-19. CDR3 loop: CASSLTDRLPEAFF. The CDR3, as DNA: TGTGCCAGCAGCTTAACCGACAGGCTGCCCGAAGCTTTCTTT. The entire variable domain, with the rest obtained from reference TRBV11-2 and TRBJ1-1, is as follows: EAGVAQSPRYKIIEKRQSVAFWCNPISGHATLYWYQQILGQGPKLLIQFQNNGVVDDSQLPKDRFSAERLKGVDSTLKIQPAKLEDSAVYLCASSLTDRLPEAFFGQGTRLTVV.